This TCR beta chain stems from a study of shared clonotypes between healthy human individuals. CDR1 and CDR2 from the germline V gene are SGHTA and FQGNSA. The CDR3 is 14 amino acids. V gave up 3 bases and J gave up 3 bases, with 9 bases separating them. The repertoire was sequenced with immunoSEQ multiplex PCR; TCRdb's copy has only in-frame clones and lacks some. The data show some 2.3 million clones, 85% to 95% seen once. Concerning this clone: Its target is unknown.

Study-wide findings and caveats: The four-donor shared clonotypes exceeded non-shared clonotypes in generation probability, with non-shared ones scoring lower. Clonotype sharing among donors was thought likely to change with sequencing depth.

This clonotype was sampled from a man younger than 35 in good health. Some clones in this sample may be carry-over from other donors' samples. Material for sequencing was naive CD4+ T cells from PBMCs. Subset noted: CD45RA+ positively selected. This chain links TRBV7-2 with TRBJ1-5; D might be TRBD1 (5 bases). CDR3 bases: TGTGCCAGCAGCTTTTGGGGGGACAATCAGCCCCAGCATTTT. It codes for CASSFWGDNQPQHF.